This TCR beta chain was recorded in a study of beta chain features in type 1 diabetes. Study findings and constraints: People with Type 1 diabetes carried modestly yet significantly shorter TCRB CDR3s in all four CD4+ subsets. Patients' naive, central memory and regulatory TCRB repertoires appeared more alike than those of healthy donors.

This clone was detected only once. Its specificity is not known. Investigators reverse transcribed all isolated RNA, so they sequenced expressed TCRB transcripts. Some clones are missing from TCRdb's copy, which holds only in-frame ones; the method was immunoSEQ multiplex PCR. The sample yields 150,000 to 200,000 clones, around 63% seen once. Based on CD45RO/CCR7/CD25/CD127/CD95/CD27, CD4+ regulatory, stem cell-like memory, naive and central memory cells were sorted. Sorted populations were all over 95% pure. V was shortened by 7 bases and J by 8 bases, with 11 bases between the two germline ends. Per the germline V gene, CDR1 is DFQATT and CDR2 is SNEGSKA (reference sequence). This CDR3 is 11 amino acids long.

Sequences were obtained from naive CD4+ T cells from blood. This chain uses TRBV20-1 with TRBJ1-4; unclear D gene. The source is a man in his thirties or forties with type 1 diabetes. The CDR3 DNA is TGCAGTGTGCTTCGTGAGGAAAAACTGTTTTTT. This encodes CSVLREEKLFF.